The rows below give T cell receptor beta chains drawn from one sample of a study of cytomegalovirus exposure and HLA in healthy donors. Data came from immunoSEQ multiplex PCR; TCRdb stores just in-frame clones and leaves some out. The data hold 60,000 to 75,000 clones, with 60% to 80% observed a single time. Sequencing used PBMCs. The receptors were gathered from a middle-aged woman in good health and CMV-seropositive. CDR3s include the opening cysteine and the closing phenylalanine or tryptophan. D genes are given only for firm matches. The size of a clone is reported for some rows only, either as once, few or many, or as a class for expanded clones.

J gene,D gene,clone size,V gene,CDR3 DNA,CDR3 protein
TRBJ1-4,NA,NA,TRBV5-1,TGCGCCAGCAGAGCGACAGGTCCTAATGAAAAACTGTTTTTT,CASRATGPNEKLFF
TRBJ2-3,NA,NA,TRBV10-2,TGCGCCAGCAGTGTTCGGGGGATAGGCACAGATACGCAGTATTTT,CASSVRGIGTDTQYF
TRBJ1-1,TRBD1,NA,TRBV6-1,TGTGCCAGCAAAAGACAGGGAATAGGGACTGAAGCTTTCTTT,CASKRQGIGTEAFF
TRBJ2-7,NA,NA,TRBV21-1,TGTGCCAGCACCTACTACAGGGCAAGGCCTAACGAGCAGTACTTC,CASTYYRARPNEQYF
TRBJ1-4,NA,few,TRBV5-1,TGCGCCAGCAGCTTGGAAGGGGTTAATGAAAAACTGTTTTTT,CASSLEGVNEKLFF
TRBJ2-7,TRBD1,NA,TRBV5-1,TGCGCCAGCAGCCCCGGGACAGGGTACTACGAGCAGTACTTC,CASSPGTGYYEQYF
TRBJ2-7,TRBD2,NA,TRBV27,TGTGCCAGCAGTCGGATAGGACTAGCGTCTACCTACGAGCAGTACTTC,CASSRIGLASTYEQYF
TRBJ1-2,NA,NA,TRBV2,TGTGCCAGCAGTGAAGGGGGATGGGGGGTTGGATCCCATGGCTACACCTTC,CASSEGGWGVGSHGYTF
TRBJ1-2,NA,NA,TRBV5-1,TGCGCCAGCAGCTCCGGTCGGGGGGACTACTATGGCTACACCTTC,CASSSGRGDYYGYTF
TRBJ1-5,NA,NA,TRBV5-4,TGTGCCAGCAGCTTGGATATCAATCAGCCCCAGCATTTT,CASSLDINQPQHF
TRBJ2-1,NA,few,TRBV9,TGTGCCAGCAGCCCCAAGGGGGGCGGGAGTTACAATGAGCAGTTCTTC,CASSPKGGGSYNEQFF
TRBJ2-7,NA,few,TRBV5-6,TGTGCCAGCAGTTGGGCGCACGCCTACGAGCAGTACTTC,CASSWAHAYEQYF
TRBJ2-2,TRBD1,NA,TRBV29-1,TGCAGCGTTAAGGACAGGATGAACACCGGGGAGCTGTTTTTT,CSVKDRMNTGELFF
TRBJ2-5,TRBD1,NA,TRBV5-1,TGCGCCAGCAGCTTGGATGGACAGGTGGGGTTGGCCCAGTACTTC,CASSLDGQVGLAQYF
TRBJ1-3,NA,NA,TRBV4-2,TGTGCCAGCAGCCAAGATCCGGGGGTGTCCTCTGGAAACACCATATATTTT,CASSQDPGVSSGNTIYF
TRBJ2-7,NA,NA,TRBV29-1,TGCAGCGTTGAAGGTACACGCTACGAGCAGTACTTC,CSVEGTRYEQYF
TRBJ2-3,TRBD2,NA,TRBV2,TGTGCCGGAGCGGGGCCAATTTATACGCAGTATTTT,CAGAGPIYTQYF
TRBJ1-2,TRBD1,NA,TRBV6-1,TGTGCCAGCAGTACCGACAGGGGAACCTATGGCTACACCTTC,CASSTDRGTYGYTF
TRBJ1-1,NA,NA,TRBV25-1,TGTGCCAGCAGTTTAAGGAGCACTGAAGCTTTCTTT,CASSLRSTEAFF
TRBJ1-2,NA,NA,TRBV5-1,TGCGCCAGCAGCACTGACAGAGTAGACGGCTACACCTTC,CASSTDRVDGYTF
TRBJ1-1,NA,NA,TRBV19,TGTGCCAGTAGTATCAGGGGCGGTGAAGCTTTCTTT,CASSIRGGEAFF
TRBJ1-1,NA,NA,TRBV6-1,TGTGCCAGCGGTACAGGGAACACTGAAGCTTTCTTT,CASGTGNTEAFF
TRBJ2-7,TRBD1,few,TRBV11-3,TGTGCCAGCAGCTTAGCCCCCGGGACAGAAGTCTACGAGCAGTACTTC,CASSLAPGTEVYEQYF
TRBJ2-2,TRBD1,NA,TRBV5-4,TGTGCCAGCAGCTCGGACAGGGTAAAGAGCACCGGGGAGCTGTTTTTT,CASSSDRVKSTGELFF